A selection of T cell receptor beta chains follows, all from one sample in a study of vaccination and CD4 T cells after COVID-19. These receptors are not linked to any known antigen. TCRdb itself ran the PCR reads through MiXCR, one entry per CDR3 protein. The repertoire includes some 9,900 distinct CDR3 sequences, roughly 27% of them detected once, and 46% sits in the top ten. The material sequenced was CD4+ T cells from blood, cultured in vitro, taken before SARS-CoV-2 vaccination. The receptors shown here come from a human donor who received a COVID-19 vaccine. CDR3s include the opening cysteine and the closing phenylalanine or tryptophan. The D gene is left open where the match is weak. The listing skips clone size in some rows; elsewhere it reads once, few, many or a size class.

CDR3aa: CASSAVWKTGANVLTF
CDR3nt: TGTGCCAGTAGTGCGGTGTGGAAAACTGGGGCCAACGTCCTGACTTTC
j_gene: TRBJ2-6
v_gene: TRBV19
d_gene: -
abundance: few

CDR3aa: CASSETGPTNYGYTF
CDR3nt: TGTGCCAGCAGTGAAACCGGCCCGACTAACTATGGCTACACCTTC
j_gene: TRBJ1-2
v_gene: TRBV2
d_gene: -
abundance: -

CDR3aa: CASSFIFSSVEKLFF
CDR3nt: TGTGCCAGCAGTTTTATATTTTCGTCCGTCGAAAAACTGTTTTTT
j_gene: TRBJ1-4
v_gene: TRBV28
d_gene: -
abundance: -

CDR3aa: CSATPGQGISGNTIYF
CDR3nt: TGCAGTGCTACTCCGGGACAGGGTATCTCTGGAAACACCATATATTTT
j_gene: TRBJ1-3
v_gene: TRBV20-1
d_gene: TRBD1
abundance: few

CDR3aa: CASSNRGDVPSYEQYF
CDR3nt: TGTGCCAGCAGCAATCGGGGTGACGTACCCTCCTACGAGCAGTACTTC
j_gene: TRBJ2-7
v_gene: TRBV21-1
d_gene: -
abundance: -

CDR3aa: CASSLVGPGHGNEQFF
CDR3nt: TGTGCCAGCAGCTTAGTGGGTCCAGGGCACGGGAATGAGCAGTTCTTC
j_gene: TRBJ2-1
v_gene: TRBV7-9
d_gene: -
abundance: once

CDR3aa: CASSEIWTGTEAFF
CDR3nt: TGTGCCAGCAGTGAGATCTGGACAGGCACTGAAGCTTTCTTT
j_gene: TRBJ1-1
v_gene: TRBV6-1
d_gene: TRBD1
abundance: -

CDR3aa: CASIAGGPENTEAFF
CDR3nt: TGTGCCAGCATTGCCGGGGGGCCAGAAAACACTGAAGCTTTCTTT
j_gene: TRBJ1-1
v_gene: TRBV27
d_gene: -
abundance: -

CDR3aa: CSAAGQGKETQYF
CDR3nt: TGCAGTGCGGCGGGACAGGGGAAAGAGACCCAGTACTTC
j_gene: TRBJ2-5
v_gene: TRBV20-1
d_gene: TRBD1
abundance: few

CDR3aa: CASSFPGQRYNYGYTF
CDR3nt: TGTGCCAGCAGTTTCCCGGGACAGAGATATAACTATGGCTACACCTTC
j_gene: TRBJ1-2
v_gene: TRBV6-2/TRBV6-3
d_gene: TRBD1
abundance: -

CDR3aa: CASSFGTVLAKNIQYF
CDR3nt: TGTGCCAGCAGCTTCGGGACAGTTCTAGCCAAAAACATTCAGTACTTC
j_gene: TRBJ2-4
v_gene: TRBV11-2
d_gene: TRBD1
abundance: few

CDR3aa: CATSRDWPEAGSFGSPLHF
CDR3nt: TGTGCCACCAGCAGAGATTGGCCAGAGGCGGGGTCGTTCGGCTCACCCCTCCACTTT
j_gene: TRBJ1-6
v_gene: TRBV15
d_gene: -
abundance: -

CDR3aa: CASSKTSSDTDTQYF
CDR3nt: TGTGCCAGTAGTAAGACTAGTTCTGACACAGATACGCAGTATTTT
j_gene: TRBJ2-3
v_gene: TRBV19
d_gene: -
abundance: -

CDR3aa: CASPGVDRGPGNTIYF
CDR3nt: TGTGCCAGCCCTGGGGTAGACAGGGGCCCTGGAAACACCATATATTTT
j_gene: TRBJ1-3
v_gene: TRBV6-1
d_gene: TRBD1
abundance: -

CDR3aa: CSAFTGTSGGLLYEQYF
CDR3nt: TGCAGTGCCTTTACCGGGACTAGCGGGGGCCTCCTCTACGAGCAGTACTTC
j_gene: TRBJ2-7
v_gene: TRBV20-1
d_gene: TRBD2
abundance: few

CDR3aa: CASSSGTRGHEQYF
CDR3nt: TGTGCCAGCAGCTCGGGGACTCGTGGGCACGAGCAGTACTTC
j_gene: TRBJ2-7
v_gene: TRBV11-2
d_gene: -
abundance: few

CDR3aa: CASSTSSSGQGVICNQPQHF
CDR3nt: TGTGCCAGCAGCACCTCTTCCTCGGGACAGGGGGTAATTTGCAATCAGCCCCAGCATTTT
j_gene: TRBJ1-5
v_gene: TRBV21-1
d_gene: -
abundance: few

CDR3aa: CASRLTNYGYTF
CDR3nt: TGCGCCAGCAGACTAACTAACTATGGCTACACCTTC
j_gene: TRBJ1-2
v_gene: TRBV5-1
d_gene: -
abundance: -

CDR3aa: CATGRTGVRGYTF
CDR3nt: TGTGCCACCGGTAGGACAGGCGTGAGGGGCTACACCTTC
j_gene: TRBJ1-2
v_gene: TRBV12-3/TRBV12-4
d_gene: TRBD1
abundance: -

CDR3aa: CATSDRGTDFSTDTQYF
CDR3nt: TGTGCCACCAGTGATAGGGGGACAGATTTTAGCACAGATACGCAGTATTTT
j_gene: TRBJ2-3
v_gene: TRBV24-1
d_gene: TRBD1
abundance: -